This passage covers 27 T cell receptor beta chains from one sample sequenced in a study of siplizumab effects on memory and regulatory T cells (dated 2019 in TCRdb). Library construction relied on the immunoSEQ multiplex PCR assay. Not all clones reach the TCRdb copy of this immuneACCESS table, which keeps in-frame sequences only. Checked studies attribute under half of the gap to unresolved V genes and leave the rest unexplained. In this sample the table shows around 65,000 clones, 65% to 80% of which occur a single time. The ten biggest clones cover about 0.4% of the sample. The sequencing sample was made of memory CD4+ T cells sorted from blood. The cell subset or site label, as the study defines it: unstimulated CD4+ memory T cells. All receptors derive from a human donor in good health.

This rearrangement joins TRBV6-5 to TRBJ2-5; D is perhaps TRBD1 (5 bases). This CDR3 contains 16 residues. The germline V gene has CDR1 MNHEY and CDR2 SVGAGI. V dropped 0 bases and J dropped 1 base, with 12 bases sitting between them. For the CDR3, the DNA is TGTGCCAGCAGTTACTCGAACAGGCCGACCCAAGAGACCCAGTACTTC. Residues: CASSYSNRPTQETQYF.

V is TRBV25-1 and J is TRBJ2-1; 7 bases are a match to TRBD1. There are 14 residues in the CDR3. CDR1 MGHDK and CDR2 SYGVNS come from the germline V gene. Trimming cost V 4 bases and J 8 bases; bases outside gene matches: 8. In DNA form, the CDR3 reads TGTGCCAGCAGTGGAGACCACAGGGGTCATGAGCAGTTCTTC. This sequence encodes CASSGDHRGHEQFF.

Within the sample, this clone is medium-sized (0.01 to 0.1%). The V call is TRBV6-6, the J call TRBJ1-3; D remains ambiguous. Looked up from germline, CDR1 is MNHNY and CDR2 is SVGAGI (reference sequence). The V gene lost 10 bases and the J gene lost 0 bases, with 19 bases spanning the gap. This CDR3 comprises 16 residues. CDR3 amino acids: CAISRKTESSGNTIYF. The CDR3 DNA follows: TGTGCCATCTCGAGAAAGACGGAAAGCTCTGGAAACACCATATATTTT.

The chain recombines TRBV5-4 with TRBJ2-1, with TRBD2 matching over 7 bases. Germline V gene lookup returns CDR1 SGHNT and CDR2 YYREEE (reference sequence). The CDR3 length is 15 residues. The junction had 5 bases not matched to a gene; V was cut back by 4 bases and J by 1 base. In DNA form, the CDR3 reads TGTGCCAGCAGCCGCCCTAGCGGATCCTACAATGAGCAGTTCTTC. It codes for CASSRPSGSYNEQFF.

This chain links TRBV7-2 with TRBJ2-3; D gene ambiguous. Germline V gives CDR1 SGHTA, CDR2 FQGNSA. Trimming shortened V by 0 bases and J by 1 base, and 8 bases separated the two germline ends. The CDR3 has 15 residues. This CDR3 is CASSLAAAGTDTQYF. The CDR3 nucleotides read TGTGCCAGCAGCTTAGCGGCGGCAGGCACAGATACGCAGTATTTT.

This rearrangement joins TRBV19 to TRBJ1-5; D not certain. This CDR3 comprises 15 residues. CDR1 is LNHDA, CDR2 SQIVND, per germline (reference sequence). V shed 1 base and J shed 4 bases, with 11 bases lying between them. CDR3 in DNA: TGTGCCAGTAGTATAGCGGGGTTCGGTAATCAGCCCCAGCATTTT. Encoded protein: CASSIAGFGNQPQHF.

The V gene is TRBV11-2, the J gene TRBJ2-7; D call uncertain. CDR3 length: 12 residues. Germline CDR1 and CDR2: SGHAT and FQNNGV. Trimming took 1 base from V and 6 from J, leaving 7 bases between them. CDR3 amino acids: CASSLGLVEQYF. The CDR3, as DNA: TGTGCCAGCAGCTTAGGGCTGGTCGAGCAGTACTTC.

The rearrangement links TRBV11-2 to TRBJ2-4; D ambiguous. Germline CDR1 and CDR2: SGHAT and FQNNGV. The CDR3 is 16 residues long. V was pared by 5 bases and J by 6 bases, with 20 bases between. CDR3 in DNA: TGTGCCAGCAGCCCGAAATTTGGACGCGATTTAAACATTCAGTACTTC. Its protein product is CASSPKFGRDLNIQYF.

The gene calls are TRBV6-6 and TRBJ2-3; D tentatively fits TRBD1 or TRBD2 (5 bases each). Trimming removed 6 bases at V and 2 bases at J, with 15 bases between. The germline CDR1 and CDR2 sequences are MNHNY and SVGAGI (reference sequence). The CDR3 runs to 15 residues. The CDR3 bases are TGTGCCAGCAGGACCGGGACCGTAAACACAGATACGCAGTATTTT. Its protein is CASRTGTVNTDTQYF.

For the CDR3, the DNA is TGTGCCTGGAGTCGAGGACAGGGGGCTTTTGGTGAAAAACTGTTTTTT. Amino acid sequence: CAWSRGQGAFGEKLFF. The chain joins TRBV30 to TRBJ1-4; 11 bases are shared with TRBD1. Germline CDR1 is GTSNPN and CDR2 is SVGIG (reference sequence). V trimming: 2 bases; J trimming: 7 bases; junction bases outside the gene matches: 9. The CDR3 runs to 16 residues.

This sequence joins TRBV25-1 and TRBJ1-3, with D unclear. CDR3 length equals 13 residues. Germline CDR1 and CDR2: MGHDK and SYGVNS. The V end was cut by 0 bases, the J end by 8 bases, with 8 bases between. The CDR3 sequence is CASSEYWVDTIYF. The CDR3, as DNA: TGTGCCAGCAGTGAATATTGGGTAGACACCATATATTTT.

The chain employs TRBV28 and TRBJ1-6; D may be TRBD1 (5 bases). Looked up from germline, CDR1 is MDHEN and CDR2 is SYDVKM. The CDR3 has 15 residues. The V gene lost 3 bases and the J gene lost 10 bases, with 16 bases spanning the gap. The CDR3 region has the DNA TGTGCCAGCAGTTTGGTAGGGGTTGTGTACTCACCCCTCCACTTT. Amino acids: CASSLVGVVYSPLHF.

This sequence joins TRBV2 and TRBJ1-6; tentatively, D is TRBD1 (5 bases). CDR3 size: 15 residues. CDR1 and CDR2 from the germline V gene are SNHLY and FYNNEI. With 4 bases removed from V and 10 bases from J, the gap between germline ends came to 17 bases. CDR3 in amino acids: CASSGGGRAGSPLHF. CDR3 DNA sequence: TGTGCCAGCAGTGGTGGCGGCAGGGCCGGATCACCCCTCCACTTT. The variable domain in full, with the rest retrieved from reference TRBV2 and TRBJ1-6, is EPEVTQTPSHQVTQMGQEVILRCVPISNHLYFYWYRQILGQKVEFLVSFYNNEISEKSEIFDDQFSVERPDGSNFTLKIRSTKLEDSAMYFCASSGGGRAGSPLHFGNGTRLTVT.

The chain recombines TRBV28 with TRBJ2-7; no firm D call. The germline V and J ends were trimmed by 2 bases and 2 bases, with 10 bases remaining between them. Germline V gene lookup returns CDR1 MDHEN and CDR2 SYDVKM. The CDR3 runs to 14 residues. The CDR3 spells CASSLNPRAYEQYF. The CDR3 nucleotides are TGTGCCAGCAGTTTAAATCCACGGGCCTACGAGCAGTACTTC.

The count of this clone is one. The identical CDR3 is also encoded by other nucleotide sequences in the sample. V usage is TRBV4-1 and J usage is TRBJ2-7; possible D gene TRBD2, 6 bases. V was pared by 4 bases and J by 12 bases, with 25 bases between. Germline-derived CDR1 and CDR2 are MGHRA and YSYEKL. CDR3 length: 15 amino acids. CDR3 coding DNA: TGCGCCAGCAGCCCAGTGAGGGACTCGAATTGGGCGTTGTACTTC. It yields the protein CASSPVRDSNWALYF.

V gene TRBV5-1 combines with J gene TRBJ2-7, with TRBD2 identical over 10 bases. The CDR3 consists of 15 residues. The ends lost 5 bases at V and 7 bases at J; junction bases unmatched: 12. The germline CDR1 and CDR2 sequences are SGHRS and YFSETQ. The DNA for the CDR3 is TGCGCCAGCAGGGCGACGGTAGCGGGGGGTGAGGAGCAGTACTTC. Residues: CASRATVAGGEEQYF.

The J gene is TRBJ1-1, the V gene TRBV29-1; D ambiguous. CDR1 is SQVTM and CDR2 is ANQGSEA in the germline V gene. The CDR3 loop spans 13 amino acids. Trimming took 7 bases from V and 1 from J, leaving 13 bases between them. The CDR3 is CSGLRSKNTEAFF. In nucleotides, the CDR3 is TGCAGCGGCCTCAGGTCCAAGAACACTGAAGCTTTCTTT. The whole variable domain, remainder taken from reference TRBV29-1 and TRBJ1-1, is SAVISQKPSRDICQRGTSLTIQCQVDSQVTMMFWYRQQPGQSLTLIATANQGSEATYESGFVIDKFPISRPNLTFSTLTVSNMSPEDSSIYLCSGLRSKNTEAFFGQGTRLTVV.

The chain combines TRBV30 with TRBJ2-7; the match to TRBD2 covers 8 bases. CDR3 length: 12 amino acids. Germline trimming cut 7 bases from V and 7 bases from J; bases unmatched to any gene: 9. CDR1 is GTSNPN, CDR2 SVGIG, per germline (reference sequence). The DNA for the CDR3 is TGTGCCTTTTTAGCGGGGCCGGGAGAGCAGTACTTC. Translated, it gives CAFLAGPGEQYF.

V usage is TRBV7-2 and J usage is TRBJ1-1; D is unclear. Germline V CDR1 and CDR2: SGHTA, FQGNSA. Trimming cost V 1 base and J 9 bases, with 15 bases left between them. The CDR3 contains 14 residues. CDR3 sequence reads: CASSLVDTAAQAFF. The CDR3 nucleotides are TGTGCCAGCAGCTTAGTTGACACGGCAGCCCAAGCTTTCTTT.

This chain joins TRBV5-1 and TRBJ2-7; D possibly corresponds to TRBD2 (6 bases). The CDR3 runs 13 residues. Germline V gene sequence: CDR1 SGHRS, CDR2 YFSETQ. Between the trimmed V and J ends, which lost 5 bases and 3 bases, there was a span of 12 bases. The CDR3 DNA reads as TGCGCCAGCAGGGAGGGGAACGGCTACGAGCAGTACTTC. Protein product: CASREGNGYEQYF.

Only one count was recorded for this clone. The junction departs from the called germline gene at one end, perhaps through a read error. The genes are TRBV4-3 and TRBJ1-2; D gene unclear. There are 13 residues in the CDR3. Germline CDR1 LGHNA, CDR2 YSLEER. Written as DNA, the CDR3 is TGCGCCAGCAGCCAAATAGTTTACGGTGGCAACACCTTC. Translation gives CASSQIVYGGNTF.

This clone was counted only a few times. The genes are TRBV5-1 and TRBJ2-3, with TRBD1 matching over 8 bases. Germline trimming cut 4 bases from V and 0 bases from J; bases unmatched to any gene: 4. CDR3 length: 15 amino acids. Germline-derived CDR1 and CDR2 are SGHRS and YFSETQ. DNA for the CDR3: TGCGCCAGCAGCGTCCGGGACAGGAGCACAGATACGCAGTATTTT. Amino acids: CASSVRDRSTDTQYF. Full variable domain (outside the CDR3, taken from reference TRBV5-1 and TRBJ2-3): KAGVTQTPRYLIKTRGQQVTLSCSPISGHRSVSWYQQTPGQGLQFLFEYFSETQRNKGNFPGRFSGRQFSNSRSEMNVSTLELGDSALYLCASSVRDRSTDTQYFGPGTRLTVL.

The rearrangement joins TRBV7-6 to TRBJ2-1, with D perhaps matching TRBD1 (7 bases). V gave up 2 bases and J gave up 7 bases, with 21 bases separating them. Germline lookup yields CDR1 SGHVS and CDR2 FNYEAQ. This CDR3 has 17 residues. CDR3 DNA: TGTGCCAGCAGCTTACTCCCAACAGGGGCCGGAGGGAATGAGCAGTTCTTC. Amino acid sequence: CASSLLPTGAGGNEQFF.

The chain joins TRBV14 to TRBJ1-1, with 7 bases that match TRBD1. The V gene's germline CDR1 is SGHDN and CDR2 FVKESK. This CDR3 has 16 amino acids. V lost 3 bases and J lost 2; bases outside the gene matches: 9. In DNA form, the CDR3 reads TGTGCCAGCAGCCACCTTAGTAGGGACAGTAACACTGAAGCTTTCTTT. Its protein product is CASSHLSRDSNTEAFF.

The J gene is TRBJ2-3, the V gene TRBV7-9, with 7 bases matching TRBD1. The ends lost 3 bases at V and 1 base at J; junction bases unmatched: 1. The CDR3 has 14 residues. Germline CDR1 and CDR2: SEHNR and FQNEAQ (reference sequence). The chain's CDR3 is CASSFDRGTDTQYF. Here the CDR3 DNA reads TGTGCCAGCAGCTTCGACAGGGGCACAGATACGCAGTATTTT.

This clone turned up a few times. This chain links TRBV7-3 with TRBJ2-7; TRBD1 matches 7 bases. The J segment lost 7 bases and the V segment lost 5 bases, leaving 8 bases of the junction unmatched. This CDR3 comprises 13 residues. Germline CDR1 and CDR2: SGHTA and FQGTGA. Written as DNA, the CDR3 is TGTGCCAGCAGCCCCATCGTACAGGGGGAGCAGTACTTC. Protein product: CASSPIVQGEQYF. The whole variable domain, remainder taken from reference TRBV7-3 and TRBJ2-7, is GAGVSQTPSNKVTEKGKYVELRCDPISGHTALYWYRQSLGQGPEFLIYFQGTGAADDSGLPNDRFFAVRPEGSVSTLKIQRTERGDSAVYLCASSPIVQGEQYFGPGTRLTVT.

The chain couples TRBV5-1 to TRBJ1-4; D call uncertain. V lost 0 bases and J lost 8, with 8 bases in between. CDR3 length equals 13 residues. CDR1 is SGHRS, CDR2 YFSETQ, per germline. CDR3 bases: TGCGCCAGCAGCTTGGCCCCCGAGGAAAAACTGTTTTTT. This sequence encodes CASSLAPEEKLFF.